A selection of T cell receptor beta chains follows, all from one sample in a study of T cell repertoires in cytomegalovirus infection. The antigens of these receptors remain unknown. One entry per CDR3 protein results from TCRdb running MiXCR on the reads. The sample carries approximately 730,000 distinct CDR3 sequences, 30% to 40% recorded once. This material consisted of cultured PBMCs, taken from culture after CMV antigen stimulation. The receptor source for this set is a human donor in good health (CMV status not recorded). Some clones in this sample may be carry-over from other donors' samples. Both conserved end residues are part of each CDR3. The order of the fields is V gene, J gene, CDR3 length, CDR3 protein.

TRBV2	TRBJ2-7	15	CASFSGTLESYEQYF
TRBV7-6	TRBJ2-7	15	CASSPRRLGTYEQYF
TRBV12-3/TRBV12-4	TRBJ2-7	12	CASSSPSYEQYF
TRBV20-1	TRBJ2-5	14	CSALSRGGLETQYF
TRBV13	TRBJ2-1	13	CASSPPLANEQFF
TRBV7-2	TRBJ2-6	15	CASTTKRSGANVLTF
TRBV4-3	TRBJ2-1	17	CASSRLAGGGSYNEQFF
TRBV4-2	TRBJ2-7	14	CASSQGPTGGEQYF
TRBV5-1	TRBJ2-5	15	CASSGSPKAQETQYF
TRBV5-4	TRBJ1-2	16	CASSLGGTLRNYGYTF
TRBV4-1	TRBJ2-3	17	CASSQELAGGPTDTQYF
TRBV12-3/TRBV12-4	TRBJ2-5	15	CASSCIGGFGETQYF
TRBV11-3	TRBJ2-5	14	CASSRGQRGETQYF
TRBV6-1	TRBJ2-5	14	CASKPSPDPRTQYF
TRBV19	TRBJ2-2	14	CASSISPRNGELFF
TRBV7-8	TRBJ1-6	15	CASSLESRGLSPLHF
TRBV7-2	TRBJ1-1	16	CASSFKGPSRNTEAFF
TRBV7-2	TRBJ2-3	13	CASSLRITDTQYF
TRBV7-6	TRBJ1-2	14	CASSSIRQGKGYTF
TRBV18	TRBJ2-2	13	CASSPGVPGELFF
TRBV18	TRBJ1-6	16	CASSPRSTGTNSPLHF
TRBV12-3/TRBV12-4	TRBJ2-7	14	CASTLAASSYEQYF
TRBV7-2	TRBJ1-6	18	CASSNRQGAVSYNSPLHF
TRBV12-3/TRBV12-4	TRBJ1-2	14	CASGRQGFPNGYTF
TRBV10-3	TRBJ1-4	14	CAIRPEATNEKLFF
TRBV5-4	TRBJ2-5	13	CASSVGGRETQYF
TRBV7-9	TRBJ1-2	12	CASSFSQWGYTF
TRBV6-2/TRBV6-3	TRBJ2-1	19	CASWRTGLAGGKRNNEQFF
TRBV15	TRBJ2-7	14	CATRASKSSYEQYF
TRBV7-9	TRBJ2-1	15	CASSLGQASINEQFF
TRBV7-9	TRBJ1-2	16	CASSFLDDLKNHGYTF
TRBV6-5	TRBJ2-7	12	CASRTGEENQYF
TRBV7-8	TRBJ2-2	17	CASSLFVGGGNTGELFF
TRBV7-2	TRBJ2-7	16	CASSPRQFPYSYEQYF
TRBV19	TRBJ2-1	15	CASIGITDRDNEQFF
TRBV5-4	TRBJ2-2	16	CASSLAGGARDRELFF